The 21 T cell receptor beta chains given below trace back to one sample, sequenced in a study of shared clonotypes between healthy human individuals (dated by TCRdb to about 2020). CD8 naive samples consisted of CD45RO-negative cells that were positively selected for CCR7, yielding a CD45RA+CCR7+ population without TemRA cells. Receptor amplification or capture employed the immunoSEQ multiplex PCR assay. What TCRdb holds here is the immuneACCESS table cut down to in-frame rearrangements. Part of the clones is not present; checked against another copy, under half of the missing clones reflect an unresolved V gene, and the others are unexplained. Across this sample there are over 800,000 clones, with 85% to 95% seen only once. 24% of the sample comes from the top ten. Input material: naive CD8+ T cells sorted from blood. Explained via the paper, the cell subset or site label denotes: CD45RA+CCR7+. All receptors derive from a young man in good health.

The rearrangement links TRBV7-6 to TRBJ2-2; 10 bases map to TRBD2. CDR1 and CDR2 from the germline V gene are SGHVS and FNYEAQ. The CDR3 spans 16 residues. J gave up 7 bases and V 1 base, and 6 bases lay outside the gene matches. CDR3 DNA sequence: TGTGCCAGCAGCTTAGAAGCTAGCGGGAGCAGCGGGGAGCTGTTTTTT. Protein sequence: CASSLEASGSSGELFF.

V usage is TRBV7-2 and J usage is TRBJ2-2; no definite D call. The CDR3 is 13 residues long. Between the trimmed V and J ends, which lost 1 base and 5 bases, there was a span of 5 bases. CDR1 and CDR2 from the germline V gene are SGHTA and FQGNSA. CDR3: CASSLVETGELFF. CDR3 nucleotide sequence: TGTGCCAGCAGCTTAGTTGAGACCGGGGAGCTGTTTTTT.

In DNA, the CDR3 is TGTGCCAGCAGCCCCTGGCGGGAGTTCTCCTACAATGAGCAGTTCTTC. The encoded protein is CASSPWREFSYNEQFF. The chain uses TRBV7-2 and TRBJ2-1; 7 bases map to TRBD2. Germline loops: CDR1 SGHTA, CDR2 FQGNSA. This CDR3 has 16 residues. V was pared by 5 bases and J by 0 bases, with 7 bases of the junction left unmatched.

This rearrangement joins TRBV7-6 to TRBJ2-7, with 9 positions matching TRBD1. J gave up 4 bases and V 0 bases, and 1 base lay outside the gene matches. The germline V gene encodes CDR1 SGHVS and CDR2 FNYEAQ. The CDR3 length is 14 residues. The CDR3 bases are TGTGCCAGCAGCTTAGCTGGACAGGGGTACGAGCAGTACTTC. Its translation: CASSLAGQGYEQYF.

The chain carries TRBV10-3 and TRBJ2-7; D gene uncertain. The CDR3 has 15 residues. V was clipped by 3 bases and J by 0 bases, with 12 bases between them. Per germline, CDR1 ENHRY and CDR2 SYGVKD. The CDR3 DNA follows: TGTGCCATCAGTGACCCCCCCAAGGCCTCCTACGAGCAGTACTTC. Amino acid sequence: CAISDPPKASYEQYF.

Comments on this clone: Other DNA sequences within the sample encode an identical CDR3. The gene calls are TRBV27 and TRBJ1-2, with TRBD1 identical over 7 bases. CDR3 length: 13 amino acids. The V and J ends lost 4 bases and 3 bases, in that order; junction bases with no gene match: 2. Germline CDR1 is MNHEY and CDR2 is SMNVEV (reference sequence). The CDR3 reads CASSSGTDYGYTF. Here the CDR3 DNA reads TGTGCCAGCAGTTCGGGGACAGACTATGGCTACACCTTC.

The J gene is TRBJ1-1, the V gene TRBV6-5; D not resolved. Germline V gene data show CDR1 as MNHEY and CDR2 as SVGAGI. The CDR3 extends over 14 amino acids. V lost 2 bases and J 3 bases, leaving 10 bases between the germline ends. CDR3 DNA: TGTGCCAGCAGTTACGGGCCGGCAGACACTGAAGCTTTCTTT. Translated: CASSYGPADTEAFF.

V and J are TRBV7-9 and TRBJ2-5; D is perhaps TRBD2 (5 bases). V gave up 3 bases and J gave up 5 bases, with 7 bases separating them. Germline V CDR1 and CDR2: SEHNR, FQNEAQ (reference sequence). There are 12 residues in the CDR3. The CDR3 sequence: CASSFPGETQYF. The CDR3 coding sequence is TGTGCCAGCAGCTTCCCGGGGGAGACCCAGTACTTC. Based on the CDR3 plus reference TRBV7-9 and TRBJ2-5, the full variable domain is DTGVSQNPRHKITKRGQNVTFRCDPISEHNRLYWYRQTLGQGPEFLTYFQNEAQLEKSRLLSDRFSAERPKGSFSTLEIQRTEQGDSAMYLCASSFPGETQYFGPGTRLLVL.

The rearrangement links TRBV28 to TRBJ2-3, with 10 bases fitting TRBD2. V trimming: 2 bases; J trimming: 4 bases; junction bases outside the gene matches: 6. The CDR3 spans 16 residues. Germline values: CDR1 MDHEN, CDR2 SYDVKM. DNA for the CDR3: TGTGCCAGCAGTTTAGGGAGCGGGAGGGCATCAGATACGCAGTATTTT. As protein: CASSLGSGRASDTQYF.

This chain connects TRBV4-1 to TRBJ2-7, with D perhaps matching TRBD1 (6 bases). V was trimmed by 1 base and J by 2 bases, leaving 12 bases between them. The CDR3 length is 15 residues. The germline V gene encodes CDR1 MGHRA and CDR2 YSYEKL. The CDR3 bases are TGCGCCAGCAGCCAAGGGTTGGACAGTACCTACGAGCAGTACTTC. Amino acid sequence: CASSQGLDSTYEQYF.

V and J are TRBV9 and TRBJ2-7, with D uncertain. Germline V lookup: CDR1 SGDLS, CDR2 YYNGEE. V dropped 0 bases and J dropped 5 bases, with 9 bases sitting between them. The CDR3 has 13 residues. CDR3 sequence: CASSVAQLDEQYF. Here the CDR3 DNA reads TGTGCCAGCAGCGTAGCTCAGTTGGACGAGCAGTACTTC.

As for this clone: This CDR3 is also generated by other DNA sequences in the sample. The chain couples TRBV28 to TRBJ1-5, with no clear D. Germline V gene sequence: CDR1 MDHEN, CDR2 SYDVKM. The ends were cut back, 3 bases at V and 3 bases at J, with 3 bases in the middle. The CDR3 extends over 12 amino acids. CDR3: CASSLDNQPQHF. The CDR3 region has the DNA TGTGCCAGCAGTTTGGACAATCAGCCCCAGCATTTT. Combining the CDR3 with reference TRBV28 and TRBJ1-5 gives the whole variable domain DVKVTQSSRYLVKRTGEKVFLECVQDMDHENMFWYRQDPGLGLRLIYFSYDVKMKEKGDIPEGYSVSREKKERFSLILESASTNQTSMYLCASSLDNQPQHFGDGTRLSIL.

The chain carries TRBV7-9 and TRBJ1-4; D remains unclear. CDR1 is SEHNR, CDR2 FQNEAQ, per germline (reference sequence). The CDR3 is 12 amino acids. With 2 bases removed from V and 7 bases from J, the gap between germline ends came to 5 bases. The CDR3 sequence: CASSLNPEKLFF. In DNA, the CDR3 is TGTGCCAGCAGCTTAAATCCTGAAAAACTGTTTTTT.

The chain carries TRBV25-1 and TRBJ1-3; D call uncertain. CDR1 and CDR2 (germline): MGHDK, SYGVNS. This CDR3 has 11 amino acids. V dropped 7 bases and J dropped 4 bases, with 5 bases sitting between them. The DNA of the CDR3 is TGTGCCAGCACATGGGGAAACACCATATATTTT. It translates to CASTWGNTIYF.

The chain uses TRBV4-2 and TRBJ2-7, with 7 bases lining up with TRBD2. In germline, CDR1 is LGHNA, CDR2 YNFKEQ. With V trimmed by 1 base and J by 5 bases, 8 bases remained unmatched. The CDR3 sequence is 15 residues long. This CDR3 reads CASSQVPGRADEQYF. DNA for the CDR3: TGTGCCAGCAGCCAAGTACCAGGGAGGGCCGACGAGCAGTACTTC.

The rearrangement joins TRBV7-9 to TRBJ2-1; D might be TRBD2 (7 bases). The V gene's germline CDR1 is SEHNR and CDR2 FQNEAQ (reference sequence). With 8 bases removed from V and 15 bases from J, the gap between germline ends came to 14 bases. The CDR3 consists of 10 residues. The DNA of the CDR3 is TGTGCCAGCGGGGGGGGCAGCCCGTTCTTC. Protein product: CASGGGSPFF.

This chain links TRBV11-3 with TRBJ2-1; a possible D gene is TRBD1 (5 bases). V was clipped by 0 bases and J by 6 bases, with 12 bases between them. Germline lookup yields CDR1 SGHNT and CDR2 YENEEA. The CDR3 extends over 15 amino acids. CDR3 in DNA: TGTGCCAGCAGCTTAGATCAGGGCGGCTCCAATGAGCAGTTCTTC. Its protein product is CASSLDQGGSNEQFF.

The chain recombines TRBV29-1 with TRBJ2-1; the D gene is possibly TRBD2 (6 bases). The CDR3 covers 15 residues. Germline assignment: CDR1 SQVTM and CDR2 ANQGSEA. V was cut by 7 bases and J by 5 bases, with 21 bases left in between. The CDR3 reads CSGRLIAAANNEQFF. The CDR3 nucleotides are TGCAGCGGAAGATTAATAGCGGCGGCGAACAATGAGCAGTTCTTC.

Comments on this clone: This sample also contains other DNA sequences that code for the same CDR3. The chain recombines TRBV9 with TRBJ2-7; 8 bases agree with TRBD2. Per germline, CDR1 SGDLS and CDR2 YYNGEE. The CDR3 totals 14 residues. Germline trimming cut 4 bases from V and 0 bases from J; bases unmatched to any gene: 3. The CDR3 sequence is CASSPGGSSYEQYF. The DNA of the CDR3 is TGTGCCAGCAGCCCGGGGGGGAGCTCCTACGAGCAGTACTTC. Complete variable domain (other parts from reference TRBV9 and TRBJ2-7): DSGVTQTPKHLITATGQRVTLRCSPRSGDLSVYWYQQSLDQGLQFLIQYYNGEERAKGNILERFSAQQFPDLHSELNLSSLELGDSALYFCASSPGGSSYEQYFGPGTRLTVT.

This chain uses TRBV4-3 with TRBJ1-4; D is ambiguous. Germline assignment: CDR1 LGHNA and CDR2 YSLEER. Trimming removed 0 bases from V and 5 bases from J, with 7 bases in between. The CDR3 loop spans 14 amino acids. The CDR3 is CASSQDWGNEKLFF. CDR3 DNA: TGCGCCAGCAGCCAAGATTGGGGAAATGAAAAACTGTTTTTT.

The rearrangement links TRBV28 to TRBJ2-2; D remains ambiguous. Trimming removed 9 bases from V and 3 bases from J, with 11 bases in between. The CDR3 contains 13 residues. Germline values: CDR1 MDHEN, CDR2 SYDVKM. DNA for the CDR3: TGTGCCAGTGAAGGACCACACACCGGGGAGCTGTTTTTT. Translation gives CASEGPHTGELFF.